These 16 T cell receptor beta chains were all obtained from the same sample, sequenced in a study of CD8 T cells in ankylosing spondylitis. TCRdb itself ran the 5' RACE reads through MiXCR, one entry per CDR3 protein. The sample has about 280,000 distinct CDR3 sequences, around 18% seen once. The source material was blood, either unsorted or a sorted T cell fraction (not recorded which). Receptor source: a male donor with ankylosing spondylitis or in good health (not recorded which).

This clonotype was recorded many times. The chain is built from TRBV6-1 and TRBJ2-3; D gene ambiguous. CDR3 size: 13 residues. Trimming shortened V by 2 bases and J by 10 bases, and 13 bases separated the two germline ends. CDR1 MNHNS and CDR2 SASEGT come from the germline V gene. Written as DNA, the CDR3 is TGTGCCAGCAGTGAAAATGAGGTTGGGGCGCAGTATTTT. Protein product: CASSENEVGAQYF.

This clonotype was seen more than once but under ten times. V usage is TRBV20-1 and J usage is TRBJ2-7, with 7 nucleotides matching TRBD1. V gave up 3 bases and J gave up 4 bases; unmatched junction bases: 12. CDR3 length equals 15 residues. CDR1 and CDR2 (germline): DFQATT, SNEGSKA (reference sequence). CDR3: CSARPGTAYYYEQYV. The CDR3 nucleotides read TGCAGTGCTAGGCCCGGGACAGCCTATTATTACGAGCAGTACGTC.

The chain joins TRBV5-1 to TRBJ2-5; 12 bases align to TRBD2. V was clipped by 4 bases and J by 5 bases; unmatched bases: 6. The germline V gene has CDR1 SGHRS and CDR2 YFSETQ. This CDR3 spans 15 amino acids. For the CDR3, the DNA is TGCGCCAGCAGCCCCGGACTAGCGGGACCGGAGACCCAGTACTTC. Residues: CASSPGLAGPETQYF.

J is TRBJ2-3 and V is TRBV12-3 or TRBV12-4; 7 bases match TRBD2. This CDR3 has 13 residues. The ends lost 3 bases at V and 12 bases at J; junction bases unmatched: 9. The CDR3 bases are TGTGCCAGCAGTTTCAGCGGGGTTATTGATCAGTATTTT. It specifies CASSFSGVIDQYF.

In its sample, this clonotype was seen a few times. The chain couples TRBV12-3 or TRBV12-4 to TRBJ2-2; D unclear. The CDR3 runs 11 residues. V lost 2 bases and J 10 bases, leaving 5 bases between the germline ends. The CDR3 nucleotides are TGTGCCAGCAGTTTATCCTTGGAGCTGTTTTTT. It codes for CASSLSLELFF.

This clonotype showed up just a few times. The chain couples TRBV6-4 to TRBJ2-1, with D possibly TRBD1 on 7 matching bases. The germline V gene has CDR1 MRHNA and CDR2 SNTAGT. This CDR3 spans 14 amino acids. The V end lost 1 base, the J end lost 12 bases, and 16 bases lay between the germline ends. DNA of the CDR3: TGTGCCAGCAGTGACTGGAGGGGGCAATTACGGCAGTTCTTC. This encodes CASSDWRGQLRQFF.

This clonotype was detected a few times. The CDR3 region has the DNA TGTGCCAGCAGTAGAGGGACTAGCGGGAGAGGGGATACGCAGTATTTT. It codes for CASSRGTSGRGDTQYF. The chain links TRBV2 to TRBJ2-3, with TRBD2 matching over 14 bases. The CDR3 covers 16 residues. V was pared by 5 bases and J by 6 bases, with 7 bases of the junction left unmatched. The germline V gene has CDR1 SNHLY and CDR2 FYNNEI.

V and J are TRBV28 and TRBJ2-5, with 8 bases matching TRBD1. Germline-derived CDR1 and CDR2 are MDHEN and SYDVKM. CDR3 length equals 15 residues. After removal of 5 bases from V and 5 bases from J, the junction contained 10 bases not matched to a gene. For the CDR3, the DNA is TGTGCCAGCAGTCCTTCAGGGGGCGGATATGAGACCCAGTACTTC. This encodes CASSPSGGGYETQYF.

CDR3 in DNA: TGTGCCAGCAGCTCAACCGGGACAGGGAAAATCGGGGAGCTGTTTTTT. This translates into CASSSTGTGKIGELFF. This chain links TRBV28 with TRBJ2-2; 9 bases match TRBD1. This CDR3 is built from 16 residues. Germline CDR1 and CDR2: MDHEN and SYDVKM. After removal of 6 bases from V and 7 bases from J, the junction contained 12 bases not matched to a gene.

This clonotype occurred many times. This rearrangement joins TRBV9 to TRBJ2-3; the D gene is possibly TRBD2 (5 bases). Germline V gives CDR1 SGDLS, CDR2 YYNGEE. This CDR3 has 14 residues. Trimming removed 3 bases at V and 2 bases at J, with 10 bases between. The CDR3 bases are TGTGCCAGCAGCGCGGCGGGCCACACAGATACGCAGTATTTT. Its translation: CASSAAGHTDTQYF.

There are many counts of this clonotype. An end of the junction differs from the germline gene, which may be a read error. This chain connects TRBV20-1 to TRBJ2-1, with 7 positions matching TRBD1. Germline V lookup: CDR1 DFQATT, CDR2 SNEGSKA (reference sequence). The CDR3 is made up of 10 amino acids. CDR3 nucleotides: TGCAGTGCTCTCCGGGACAGACTAACCTTC. This translates into CSALRDRLTF.

This clonotype was observed a few times. The rearrangement links TRBV20-1 to TRBJ2-7; 7 bases fit TRBD2. CDR3 length: 14 residues. J gave up 1 base and V 4 bases, and 7 bases lay outside the gene matches. The V gene's germline CDR1 is DFQATT and CDR2 SNEGSKA (reference sequence). CDR3 amino acids: CSAIPTSWSYEQYV. DNA for the CDR3: TGCAGTGCTATTCCGACTAGCTGGTCCTACGAGCAGTACGTC.

This clonotype was observed many times. This chain links TRBV6-2 or TRBV6-3 with TRBJ1-6; TRBD1 matches at 10 bases. This CDR3 has 15 residues. Germline V CDR1 and CDR2: MNHEY, SVGEGT. The V segment lost 0 bases and the J segment 9 bases; nucleotides outside the gene matches: 2. CDR3: CASSYSGQGFSPLHF. In nucleotides, the CDR3 is TGTGCCAGCAGTTACTCGGGACAGGGGTTTTCACCCCTCCACTTT.

The gene calls are TRBV24-1 and TRBJ2-7, with a tentative D call TRBD1 (6 bases). Per the germline V gene, CDR1 is KGHDR and CDR2 is SFDVKD. V shed 5 bases and J shed 0 bases, with 16 bases lying between them. CDR3 length: 16 residues. The CDR3 DNA is TGTGCCACCAGTGTAGGACAGCACCTACACTCCTACGAGCAGTACGTC. It translates to CATSVGQHLHSYEQYV.

The V gene is TRBV28, the J gene TRBJ1-5, with a weak D call TRBD1 (6 bases). This CDR3 spans 16 amino acids. Germline CDR1 is MDHEN and CDR2 is SYDVKM. Trimming took off 3 bases at V and 0 bases at J, with 12 bases between the two ends. The DNA of the CDR3 is TGTGCCAGCAGTTTGGCAACAGGGTATAGCAATCAGCCCCAGCATTTT. This sequence encodes CASSLATGYSNQPQHF.

This rearrangement joins TRBV5-1 to TRBJ2-3; D may match TRBD1 or TRBD2 (5 bases each). The CDR3 is 13 amino acids. Germline lookup yields CDR1 SGHRS and CDR2 YFSETQ. V lost 4 bases to trimming and J lost 4 bases, with 10 bases between them. The DNA for the CDR3 is TGCGCCAGCAGCCGGGACGGTGCAGATACGCAGTATTTT. As protein: CASSRDGADTQYF.